The entry that follows covers one T cell receptor (beta chain) sequence. Its cognate antigen is unknown. The data belong to a study of a mutant IDH1 vaccine in newly diagnosed glioma. Across the study: Eight vaccinations reached patients in weeks 1, 3, 5, 7, 11, 15, 19 and 23.

Sample time point: week 23, last vaccination. Mutant IDH1 20-mer peptide, at 300 ug, made up each vaccine dose, with topical imiquimod. This CDR3 contains 16 residues. Between the trimmed V and J ends, which lost 9 bases and 0 bases, there was a span of 15 bases. CDR1 is SNHLY, CDR2 FYNNEI, per germline. Sequencing used immunoSEQ multiplex PCR; TCRdb keeps in-frame clones, though not all of them. The table records 20,000 to 25,000 clones, roughly 82% of them present only once. The sequences come from PBMCs, collected from a glioma patient whose treatment included an IDH1 peptide vaccine. This chain uses TRBV2 with TRBJ2-6, with D perhaps matching TRBD2 (6 bases). The TCR comes from a man aged 25 to 40 with glioma. CDR3 in amino acids: CARSPGLSSGANVLTF. DNA of the CDR3: TGTGCCAGATCCCCGGGACTGAGCTCTGGGGCCAACGTCCTGACTTTC.